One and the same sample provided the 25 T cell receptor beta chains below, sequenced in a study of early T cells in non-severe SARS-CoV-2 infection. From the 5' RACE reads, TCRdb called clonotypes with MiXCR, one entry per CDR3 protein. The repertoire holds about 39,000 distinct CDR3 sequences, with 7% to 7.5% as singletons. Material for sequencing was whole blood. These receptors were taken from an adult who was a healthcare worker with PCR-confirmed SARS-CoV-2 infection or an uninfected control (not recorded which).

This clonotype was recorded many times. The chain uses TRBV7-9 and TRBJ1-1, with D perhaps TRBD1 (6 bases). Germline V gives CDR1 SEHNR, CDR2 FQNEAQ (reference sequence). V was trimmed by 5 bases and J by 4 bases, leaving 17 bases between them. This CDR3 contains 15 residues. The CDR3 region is CASSPRGRPGTEAFF. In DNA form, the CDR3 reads TGTGCCAGCAGCCCGCGGGGGCGCCCAGGCACTGAAGCTTTCTTT.

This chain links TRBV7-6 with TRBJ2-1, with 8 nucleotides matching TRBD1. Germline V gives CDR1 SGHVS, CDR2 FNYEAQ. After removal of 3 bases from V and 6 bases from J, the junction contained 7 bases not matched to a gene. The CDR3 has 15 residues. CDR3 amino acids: CASSLTDRVGNEQFF. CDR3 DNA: TGTGCCAGCAGCTTGACGGACAGGGTAGGCAATGAGCAGTTCTTC. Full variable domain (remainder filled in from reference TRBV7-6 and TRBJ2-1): GAGVSQSPRYKVTKRGQDVALRCDPISGHVSLYWYRQALGQGPEFLTYFNYEAQQDKSGLPNDRFSAERPEGSISTLTIQRTEQRDSAMYRCASSLTDRVGNEQFFGPGTRLTVL.

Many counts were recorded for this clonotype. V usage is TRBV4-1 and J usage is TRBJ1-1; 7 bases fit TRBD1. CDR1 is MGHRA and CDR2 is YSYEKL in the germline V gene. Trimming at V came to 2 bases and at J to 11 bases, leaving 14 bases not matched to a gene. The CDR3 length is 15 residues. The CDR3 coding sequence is TGCGCCAGCAGCCAACCCCGGGACAGAGGTATCTTGGCTTTCTTT. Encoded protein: CASSQPRDRGILAFF.

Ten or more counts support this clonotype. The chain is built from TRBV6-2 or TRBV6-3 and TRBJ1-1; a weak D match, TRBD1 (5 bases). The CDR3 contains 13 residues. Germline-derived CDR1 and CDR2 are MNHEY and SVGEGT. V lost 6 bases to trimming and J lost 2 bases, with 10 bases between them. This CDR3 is CASRRDGNTEAFF. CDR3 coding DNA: TGTGCCAGCAGACGGGACGGAAACACTGAAGCTTTCTTT.

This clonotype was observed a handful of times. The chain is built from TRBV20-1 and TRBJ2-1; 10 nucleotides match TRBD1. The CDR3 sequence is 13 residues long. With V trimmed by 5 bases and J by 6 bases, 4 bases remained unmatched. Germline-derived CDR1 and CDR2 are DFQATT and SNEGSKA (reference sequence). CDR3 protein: CSAVGQGTNEQFF. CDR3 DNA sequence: TGCAGTGCTGTGGGACAGGGGACCAATGAGCAGTTCTTC.

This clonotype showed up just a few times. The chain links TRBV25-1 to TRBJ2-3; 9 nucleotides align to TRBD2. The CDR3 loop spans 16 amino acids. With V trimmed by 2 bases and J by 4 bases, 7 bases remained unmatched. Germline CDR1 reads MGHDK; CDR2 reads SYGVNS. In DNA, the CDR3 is TGTGCCAGCAGTGAAGGGATTAGCGGGGGACCAGATACGCAGTATTTT. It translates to CASSEGISGGPDTQYF. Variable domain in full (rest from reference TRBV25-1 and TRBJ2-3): EADIYQTPRYLVIGTGKKITLECSQTMGHDKMYWYQQDPGMELHLIHYSYGVNSTEKGDLSSESTVSRIRTEHFPLTLESARPSHTSQYLCASSEGISGGPDTQYFGPGTRLTVL.

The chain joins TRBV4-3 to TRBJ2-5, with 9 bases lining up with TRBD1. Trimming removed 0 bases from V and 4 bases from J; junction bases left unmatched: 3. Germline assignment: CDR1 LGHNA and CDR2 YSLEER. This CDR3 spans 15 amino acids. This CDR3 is CASSQDRQGGETQYF. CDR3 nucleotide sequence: TGCGCCAGCAGCCAAGATCGACAGGGGGGAGAGACCCAGTACTTC.

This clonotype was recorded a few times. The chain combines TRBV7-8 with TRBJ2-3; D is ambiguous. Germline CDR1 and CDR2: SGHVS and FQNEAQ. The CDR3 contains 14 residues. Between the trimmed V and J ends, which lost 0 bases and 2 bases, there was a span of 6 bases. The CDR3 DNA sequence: TGTGCCAGCAGCTTAGCGCGGACCACAGATACGCAGTATTTT. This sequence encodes CASSLARTTDTQYF.

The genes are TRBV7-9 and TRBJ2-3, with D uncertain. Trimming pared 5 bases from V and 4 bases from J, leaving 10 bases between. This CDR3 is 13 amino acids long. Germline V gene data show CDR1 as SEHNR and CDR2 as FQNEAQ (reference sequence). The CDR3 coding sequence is TGTGCCAGCAGCCCCCGTGGACCAGATACGCAGTATTTT. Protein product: CASSPRGPDTQYF.

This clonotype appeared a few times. CDR3 in amino acids: CASSLVGPEAFF. The CDR3 DNA sequence: TGTGCCAGCAGCTTAGTAGGGCCCGAAGCTTTCTTT. The genes are TRBV11-2 and TRBJ1-1; unclear D gene. The germline CDR1 and CDR2 sequences are SGHAT and FQNNGV. The V end lost 1 base, the J end lost 8 bases, and 8 bases lay between the germline ends. The CDR3 contains 12 residues.

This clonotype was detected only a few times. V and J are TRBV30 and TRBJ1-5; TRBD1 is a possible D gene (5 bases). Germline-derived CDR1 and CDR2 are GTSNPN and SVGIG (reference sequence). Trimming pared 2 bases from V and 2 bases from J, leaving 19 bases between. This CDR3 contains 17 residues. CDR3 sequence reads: CAWSSPGVGGGNQPQHF. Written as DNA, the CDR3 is TGTGCCTGGAGTTCCCCCGGGGTTGGGGGTGGCAATCAGCCCCAGCATTTT.

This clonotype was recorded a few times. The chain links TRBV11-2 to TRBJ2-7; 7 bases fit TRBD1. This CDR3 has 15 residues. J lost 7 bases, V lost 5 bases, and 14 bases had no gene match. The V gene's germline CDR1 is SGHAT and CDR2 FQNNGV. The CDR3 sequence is CASSSSGTAGEEQYF. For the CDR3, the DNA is TGTGCCAGCAGCAGCTCCGGGACAGCTGGGGAAGAGCAGTACTTC.

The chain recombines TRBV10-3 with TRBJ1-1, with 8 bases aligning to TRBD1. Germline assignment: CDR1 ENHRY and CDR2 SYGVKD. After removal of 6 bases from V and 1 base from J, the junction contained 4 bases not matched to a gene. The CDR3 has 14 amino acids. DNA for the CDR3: TGTGCCATCAGCGACGGACAGGGGAACACTGAAGCTTTCTTT. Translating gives CAISDGQGNTEAFF.

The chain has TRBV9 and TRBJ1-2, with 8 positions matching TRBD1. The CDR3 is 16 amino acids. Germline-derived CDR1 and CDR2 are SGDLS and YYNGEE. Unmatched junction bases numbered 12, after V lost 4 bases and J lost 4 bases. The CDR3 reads CASSPQVYDRGYGYTF. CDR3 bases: TGTGCCAGCAGCCCCCAAGTTTATGACAGGGGCTATGGCTACACCTTC.

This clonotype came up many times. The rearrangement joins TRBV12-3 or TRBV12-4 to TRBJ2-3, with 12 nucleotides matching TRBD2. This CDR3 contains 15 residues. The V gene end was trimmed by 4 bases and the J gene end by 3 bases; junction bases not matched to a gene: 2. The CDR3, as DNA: TGTGCCAGCAGTTGGACTAGCGGGGCTACAGATACGCAGTATTTT. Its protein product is CASSWTSGATDTQYF.

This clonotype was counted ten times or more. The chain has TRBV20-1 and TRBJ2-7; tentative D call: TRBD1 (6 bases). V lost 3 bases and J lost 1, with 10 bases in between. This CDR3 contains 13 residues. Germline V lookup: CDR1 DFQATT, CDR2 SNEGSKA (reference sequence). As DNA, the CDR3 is TGCAGTGCTAGGGACAGCCGGTCCTACGAGCAGTACTTC. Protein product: CSARDSRSYEQYF.

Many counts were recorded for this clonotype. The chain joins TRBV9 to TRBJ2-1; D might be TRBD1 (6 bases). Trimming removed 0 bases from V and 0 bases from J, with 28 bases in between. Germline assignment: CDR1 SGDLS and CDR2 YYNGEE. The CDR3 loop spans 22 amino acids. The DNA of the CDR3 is TGTGCCAGCAGCGTAGGCACCTTCCAGCAGGGGAGAATAACTAGCTCCTACAATGAGCAGTTCTTC. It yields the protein CASSVGTFQQGRITSSYNEQFF.

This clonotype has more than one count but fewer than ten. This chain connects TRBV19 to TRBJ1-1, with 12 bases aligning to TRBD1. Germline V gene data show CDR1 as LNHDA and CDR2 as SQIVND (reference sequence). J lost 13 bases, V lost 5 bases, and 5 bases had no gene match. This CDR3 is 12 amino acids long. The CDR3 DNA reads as TGTGCCAGTAGTCTCCGGGACAGGGGGCTTTTCTTT. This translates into CASSLRDRGLFF.

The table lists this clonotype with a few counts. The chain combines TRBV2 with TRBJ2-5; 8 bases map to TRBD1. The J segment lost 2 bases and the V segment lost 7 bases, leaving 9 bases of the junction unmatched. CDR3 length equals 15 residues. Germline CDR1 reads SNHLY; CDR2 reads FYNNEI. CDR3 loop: CASTTDRAAQETQYF. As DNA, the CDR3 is TGTGCCAGCACTACGGACAGGGCAGCTCAAGAGACCCAGTACTTC.

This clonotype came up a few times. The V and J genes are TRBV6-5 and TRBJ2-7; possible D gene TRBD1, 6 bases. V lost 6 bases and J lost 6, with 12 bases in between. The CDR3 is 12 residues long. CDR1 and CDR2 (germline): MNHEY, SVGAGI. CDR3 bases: TGTGCCAGCAGCTTGACAGGAGGCGAGCAGTACTTC. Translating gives CASSLTGGEQYF.

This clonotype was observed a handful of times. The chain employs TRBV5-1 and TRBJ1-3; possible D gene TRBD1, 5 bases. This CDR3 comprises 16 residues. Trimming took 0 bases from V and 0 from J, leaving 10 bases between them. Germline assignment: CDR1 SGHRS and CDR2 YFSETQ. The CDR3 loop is CASSLAEGSSGNTIYF. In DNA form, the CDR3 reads TGCGCCAGCAGCTTGGCCGAGGGGAGCTCTGGAAACACCATATATTTT.

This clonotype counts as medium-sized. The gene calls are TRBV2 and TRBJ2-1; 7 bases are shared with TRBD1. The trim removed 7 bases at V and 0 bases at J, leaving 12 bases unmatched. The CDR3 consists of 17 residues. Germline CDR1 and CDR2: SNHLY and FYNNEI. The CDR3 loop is CASKDEQGLSSYNEQFF. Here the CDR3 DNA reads TGTGCCAGCAAGGACGAACAGGGGCTGAGCTCCTACAATGAGCAGTTCTTC.

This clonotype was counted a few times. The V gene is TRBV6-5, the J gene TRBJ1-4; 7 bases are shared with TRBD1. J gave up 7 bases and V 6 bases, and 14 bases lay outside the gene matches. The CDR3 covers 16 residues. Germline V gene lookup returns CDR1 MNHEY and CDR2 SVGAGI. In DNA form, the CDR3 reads TGTGCCAGCAGGCGGGGCACAGGGGCCGGGATTGAAAAACTGTTTTTT. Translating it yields CASRRGTGAGIEKLFF.

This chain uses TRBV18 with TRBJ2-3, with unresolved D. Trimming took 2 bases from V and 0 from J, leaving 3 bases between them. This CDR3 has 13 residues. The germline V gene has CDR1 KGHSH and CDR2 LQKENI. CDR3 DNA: TGTGCCAGCTCACCAGCGAGCACAGATACGCAGTATTTT. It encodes CASSPASTDTQYF.

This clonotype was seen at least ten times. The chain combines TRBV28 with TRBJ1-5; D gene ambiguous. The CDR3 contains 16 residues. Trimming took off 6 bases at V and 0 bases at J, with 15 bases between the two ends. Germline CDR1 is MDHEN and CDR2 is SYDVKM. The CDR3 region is CASRRADLHSNQPQHF. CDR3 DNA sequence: TGTGCCAGCAGGCGGGCAGACCTACATAGCAATCAGCCCCAGCATTTT. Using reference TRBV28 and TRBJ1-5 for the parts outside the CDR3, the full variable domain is DVKVTQSSRYLVKRTGEKVFLECVQDMDHENMFWYRQDPGLGLRLIYFSYDVKMKEKGDIPEGYSVSREKKERFSLILESASTNQTSMYLCASRRADLHSNQPQHFGDGTRLSIL.